The rows below give T cell receptor beta chains drawn from one sample of a study of CD8+CD57+ T cells in acquired aplastic anemia. TCRdb independently ran MiXCR on the reads; one entry per CDR3 protein. The data hold 200,000 to 250,000 distinct CDR3 sequences, with more than 40% observed a single time. The sample comprised sorted CD4+, CD8+, or CD8+CD57+ T cells (not recorded which) from PBMCs. The receptors shown here come from a human donor with aplastic anemia. The CDR3 runs from the conserved cysteine through the conserved F or W. D genes are given only for firm matches. Not all rows give a size; the values are once, few, many and, for expanded clones, a class.

j_gene,v_gene,abundance,d_gene,CDR3nt,CDR3aa
TRBJ2-1,TRBV29-1,.,TRBD2,TGCAGCGTGACCGGGACTAGCGGGTACAATGAGCAGTTCTTC,CSVTGTSGYNEQFF
TRBJ2-7,TRBV27,many,.,TGTGCCAGCAGCTCCCTTTGGGGCCACACCGAGCAGTACTTC,CASSSLWGHTEQYF
TRBJ2-7,TRBV6-4,many,.,TGTGCCAGCAGTGACCGGGGGCGCGACCCCTACGAGCAGTACTTC,CASSDRGRDPYEQYF
TRBJ1-5,TRBV19,many,TRBD1,TGTGCCAGTTCGACAGGGGGGAATCAGCCCCAGCATTTT,CASSTGGNQPQHF
TRBJ2-7,TRBV6-5,.,.,TGTGCCAGCAGCTACGGTAATCCCTACGAGCAGTACTTC,CASSYGNPYEQYF
TRBJ2-6,TRBV9,.,TRBD2,TGTGCCAGCAGCACTAGCGGGAGAGGTGGGGCCAACGTCCTGACTTTC,CASSTSGRGGANVLTF
TRBJ1-2,TRBV9,many,TRBD1,TGTGCCAGCAGCGCACCGACAGGGGACCATGCCTACACCTTC,CASSAPTGDHAYTF
TRBJ2-7,TRBV7-2,.,.,TGTGCCAGCAGCTTAAATAGAGGGTTCTACGAGCAGTACTTC,CASSLNRGFYEQYF
TRBJ2-3,TRBV4-3,many,TRBD2,TGCGCCAGCAGCCAAGATCGCGCGGGGGGGCCATGGGCAGATACGCAGTATTTT,CASSQDRAGGPWADTQYF
TRBJ2-7,TRBV20-1,.,.,TGCAGTGCCAGGTACAGGAGCTCCTACGAGCAGTACTTC,CSARYRSSYEQYF
TRBJ1-2,TRBV27,.,.,TGTGCCAGCGCCAAATTGGGGCTTAATCTATGGAGCTACACCTTC,CASAKLGLNLWSYTF
TRBJ2-7,TRBV7-9,.,TRBD1,TGTGCCAGCAGCTTAGGGATGACAGGGTCCGAGCAGTACTTC,CASSLGMTGSEQYF
TRBJ2-7,TRBV19,.,.,TGTGCCAGTAGTATAGACCGGGAGAGGTACGAGCAGTACTTC,CASSIDRERYEQYF
TRBJ2-3,TRBV29-1,few,.,TGCAGCGGCGGTGCTATTGATACGCAGTATTTT,CSGGAIDTQYF
TRBJ1-2,TRBV29-1,.,.,TGCAGCGTCGAACGACAGGACGGATTGGGCGGCTACACCTTC,CSVERQDGLGGYTF
TRBJ2-1,TRBV25-1,.,.,TGTGCCAGCAGTGCGGGGTCCAATGAGCAGTTCTTC,CASSAGSNEQFF
TRBJ2-1,TRBV29-1,many,.,TGCAGCGTCAGACTCTCGGGACATTACTACAATGAGCAGTTCTTC,CSVRLSGHYYNEQFF
TRBJ2-5,TRBV2,.,TRBD1,TGTGCCAGCAGCCGACAGGGTATTGGACAAGAGACCCAGTACTTC,CASSRQGIGQETQYF
TRBJ2-7,TRBV5-1,many,TRBD1,TGCGCCAGCAGCCCCGACAGGGTGCGGGACGAGCAGTACTTC,CASSPDRVRDEQYF
TRBJ2-1,TRBV28,.,.,TGTGCCAGCAGCACCGGGAGCGACAATGAGCAGTTCTTC,CASSTGSDNEQFF
TRBJ1-3,TRBV10-1,.,.,TGCGCCAGCAAAGTTGGCGACGCTCCGCGGGGAAACACCATATATTTT,CASKVGDAPRGNTIYF
TRBJ2-1,TRBV7-4,few,TRBD1,TGTGCCAGCAGCTTTAAACAGGGGACCAATGAGCAGTTCTTC,CASSFKQGTNEQFF
TRBJ2-2,TRBV7-9,many,.,TGTGCCAGCAGCGCCAGGGGGAGGGGAACCGGGGAGCTGTTTTTT,CASSARGRGTGELFF
TRBJ2-2,TRBV7-2,.,.,TGTGCCAGCAGCTTAGTCGACACCGGGGAGCTGTTTTTT,CASSLVDTGELFF
TRBJ2-1,TRBV7-8,many,.,TGTGCCAGCAGCGCGGGACCGAGCCTTGGCAATGAGCAGTTCTTC,CASSAGPSLGNEQFF
TRBJ2-1,TRBV20-1,.,.,TGCAGTGCTAGAGGGACCCATTCTAGCAATGAGCAGTTCTTC,CSARGTHSSNEQFF
TRBJ1-4,TRBV7-9,many,.,TGTGCCAGCAGCCCTCCCCGGGACGTCGAAAAACTGTTTTTT,CASSPPRDVEKLFF
TRBJ1-6,TRBV4-1,many,.,TGCGCCAGCAGCGATACAGAGAATTCACCCCTCCACTTT,CASSDTENSPLHF
TRBJ1-2,TRBV20-1,.,.,TGCAGTGCGAAGTCGTATGGCTACACCTTC,CSAKSYGYTF
TRBJ2-5,TRBV12-3/TRBV12-4,many,.,TGTGCCAGCAGATCGAGCGGGCAAGAGACCCAGTACTTC,CASRSSGQETQYF
TRBJ2-7,TRBV2,few,TRBD2,TGTGCCAGCACCGAGCTAGCGGGAGGATACGAGCAGTACTTC,CASTELAGGYEQYF
TRBJ2-7,TRBV27,.,.,TGTGCCAGCAAGGACACCAACTACGAGCAGTACTTC,CASKDTNYEQYF
TRBJ1-6,TRBV6-1,few,.,TGTGCCAGCAGTGAAGCGATCGGCAGGGGTGGTTCACCCCTCCACTTT,CASSEAIGRGGSPLHF
TRBJ1-1,TRBV5-1,many,.,TGCGCCAGCAGCTTGGATCTTGGGGAGTCAGCTTTCTTT,CASSLDLGESAFF
TRBJ1-4,TRBV7-8,many,.,TGTGCCAGCAGCTGGACTTGGGGCTTTGAAAAACTGTTTTTT,CASSWTWGFEKLFF
TRBJ2-1,TRBV19,many,TRBD2,TGTGCCAGTAGTGATAGCGGGTGGAGGGGCAATGAGCAGTTCTTC,CASSDSGWRGNEQFF
TRBJ2-4,TRBV10-3,.,TRBD1,TGTGCCATCAGTGAGGACAGGGGGGACATTCAGTACTTC,CAISEDRGDIQYF
TRBJ2-7,TRBV7-8,.,.,TGTGCCAGCAGCTCAAACGATCCTACAAGCTCTGGGGTCGACGAGCAGTACTTC,CASSSNDPTSSGVDEQYF
TRBJ1-2,TRBV2,.,TRBD1,TGTGCCAGTATGACAGGGGGCTCCCACTATGGCTACACCTTC,CASMTGGSHYGYTF
TRBJ1-2,TRBV15,many,.,TGTGCCACCCAAGGTAGCAACTATGGCTACACCTTC,CATQGSNYGYTF
TRBJ2-3,TRBV2,.,.,TGTGCCAGCAAGAGGGATACCACAGATACGCAGTATTTT,CASKRDTTDTQYF
TRBJ1-6,TRBV6-5,few,TRBD1,TGTGCCAGCAGTACTCCCCAGGGGGGACTCCTTAATTCACCCCTCCACTTT,CASSTPQGGLLNSPLHF
TRBJ1-5,TRBV7-2,.,.,TGTGCCAGCAGCTTAGCGCTGGGACCTAGCAATCAGCCCCAGCATTTT,CASSLALGPSNQPQHF
TRBJ2-2,TRBV6-4,.,TRBD1,TGTGCCAGCATTCAACAGGGGACAGTTCACGGGGAGCTGCTTTTT,CASIQQGTVHGELLF
TRBJ1-1,TRBV12-3/TRBV12-4,.,TRBD1,TGTGCCAGCAGTCCGCCGACAGGGATGAACACTGAAGCTTTCTTT,CASSPPTGMNTEAFF
TRBJ2-2,TRBV13,.,.,TGTGCCAGCAGCTCCGGGACAGGGGAGCTGTTTTTT,CASSSGTGELFF
TRBJ1-1,TRBV20-1,many,.,TGCAGTGCTAGAGATAGGGGGGGATTGGGGACTGAAGCTTTCTTT,CSARDRGGLGTEAFF
TRBJ2-7,TRBV5-6,.,TRBD2,TGTGCCAGCAGCTTGGAGGGTAGCGGGGGGTCACCCTACGACGAGCAGTACTTC,CASSLEGSGGSPYDEQYF
TRBJ1-5,TRBV6-6,many,.,TGTGCCAGCAGCCGCTCCAGGGGAAGGAATCAGCCCCAGCATTTT,CASSRSRGRNQPQHF
TRBJ2-7,TRBV5-1,.,TRBD1,TGCGCCAGCAGCAAAGGGACAGGGCCTACTTCGTACGAGCAGTACTTC,CASSKGTGPTSYEQYF
TRBJ1-3,TRBV12-5,.,.,TGTGCTAGTGGTTTGGCGACGGATCCAACAGGAATCTCTGGAAACACCATATATTTT,CASGLATDPTGISGNTIYF
TRBJ1-1,TRBV2,many,.,TGTGCCAGCAGTGTGTTATTGTTCCGGGACAAAGACTTT,CASSVLLFRDKDF
TRBJ1-5,TRBV24-1,many,TRBD1,TGTGCCACCAGTGATACACCCCAGACAGGGGGGCGACTTCTGTGCAATCAGCCCCAGCATTTT,CATSDTPQTGGRLLCNQPQHF
TRBJ1-2,TRBV5-8,many,.,TGTGCCAGCAGAGAGGGGAGCTATGGCTACACCTTC,CASREGSYGYTF
TRBJ1-2,TRBV12-3/TRBV12-4,many,.,TGTGCCAGCAGTTTCGTGGTCCCGGGGGGCTACACCTTC,CASSFVVPGGYTF
TRBJ2-5,TRBV13,many,TRBD2,TGTGCCAGCAGCACGACTAGCGGGAGACAAGAGACCCAGTACTTC,CASSTTSGRQETQYF
TRBJ1-1,TRBV2,.,TRBD1,TGTGCCAGCAGTGTTAGACAGGGGAGAGCTTTCTTT,CASSVRQGRAFF